A selection of T cell receptor beta chains follows, all from one sample in a study of CD8 T cells in Susac syndrome. TCRdb re-called the immunoSEQ multiplex PCR reads with MiXCR, one entry per CDR3 protein. Among 150,000 to 200,000 distinct CDR3 sequences listed, 90% to 95% were seen once. Sequencing was carried out using CD4+ T cells from PBMCs. These receptor sequences come from a human donor in good health. CDR3s include the opening cysteine and the closing phenylalanine or tryptophan. The D gene is left open where the match is weak. Size is omitted from some rows. Given values are once, few, many or a class for expanded clones.

>-|TRBJ2-6|-|TRBV5-4
TGTGCCAGCAACCGGGGCGCGGTTTCTGGGGCCAACGTCCTGACTTTC
CASNRGAVSGANVLTF
>-|TRBJ2-3|TRBD2|TRBV25-1
TGTGCCAGCAGCTATGGGACTAGCGGGTACACAGATACGCAGTATTTT
CASSYGTSGYTDTQYF
>-|TRBJ1-1|-|TRBV18
TGTGCCAGCTCACCAACTCAGGGGTTAAGCACTGAAGCTTTCTTT
CASSPTQGLSTEAFF
>-|TRBJ1-2|-|TRBV29-1
TGCAGCGTTGAAATGGCAGGGAATTGGAAAGGCTACACCTTC
CSVEMAGNWKGYTF
>-|TRBJ1-2|-|TRBV7-9
TGTGCCAGCAGACAACACGATTCCAACGGCTACACCTTC
CASRQHDSNGYTF
>-|TRBJ2-5|-|TRBV5-1
TGCGCCAGCAGCTTGTTCCCAAGGACCCAAGAGACCCAGTACTTC
CASSLFPRTQETQYF
>-|TRBJ2-7|-|TRBV6-2/TRBV6-3
TGTGCCAGCAGTTACGAGACACCCTACGAGCAGTACTTC
CASSYETPYEQYF
>-|TRBJ1-1|-|TRBV18
TGTGCCAGCTCATACAGGAGAATGAACACTGAAGCTTTCTTT
CASSYRRMNTEAFF
>-|TRBJ1-5|TRBD1|TRBV3-1
TGTGCCAGCAGCCAAGGGACAGGGGGTACGGCCCAGCATTTT
CASSQGTGGTAQHF
>-|TRBJ2-3|-|TRBV5-1
TGCGCCAGCAGCTATAAAGCAGGGGCAGATACGCAGTATTTT
CASSYKAGADTQYF
>-|TRBJ1-4|-|TRBV28
TGTGCCAGCAGTTTAGTCCGGATTCCGAATGAAAAACTGTTTTTT
CASSLVRIPNEKLFF
>few|TRBJ1-1|-|TRBV7-9
TGTGCCAGCAGCTTAGGGGGCAGCCCTGAAGCTTTCTTT
CASSLGGSPEAFF
>-|TRBJ2-1|TRBD2|TRBV5-1
TGCGCCAGCAGCTTGGGGACTAGCTTAACCTACAATGAGCAGTTCTTC
CASSLGTSLTYNEQFF
>-|TRBJ1-4|-|TRBV7-9
TGTGCCAGCAGCTGGCGGGCGCCGGAAAAACTGTTTTTT
CASSWRAPEKLFF
>-|TRBJ2-3|-|TRBV5-1
TGCGCCAGCAGCTTGGGGTCGGCAGATACGCAGTATTTT
CASSLGSADTQYF
>-|TRBJ2-1|-|TRBV7-3
TGTGCCAGCAGCTTAGACTATACGATTGGCAATGAGCAGTTCTTC
CASSLDYTIGNEQFF
>once|TRBJ1-5|-|TRBV30
TGTGCCTGGAGTGTCGGGCACAATCAGCCCCAGCATTTT
CAWSVGHNQPQHF
>-|TRBJ2-3|TRBD2|TRBV6-1
TGTGCCAGCAGTGAACAACTAGCGGTCACAGATACGCAGTATTTT
CASSEQLAVTDTQYF
>-|TRBJ1-1|TRBD1|TRBV5-1
TGCGCCAGCAGCGCGGGACAGGGGGCAGGTACTGAAGCTTTCTTT
CASSAGQGAGTEAFF
>-|TRBJ2-7|TRBD2|TRBV29-1
TGCAGCGTCGCCGGACTAGCCGGCTCCTACGAGCAGTACTTC
CSVAGLAGSYEQYF
>-|TRBJ2-5|-|TRBV5-1
TGCGCCAGCAGCTTGGATGGCAGGGTGGAGACCCAGTACTTC
CASSLDGRVETQYF
>-|TRBJ2-7|-|TRBV6-6
TGTGCCACTATGGGGAGGTACGCCTACGAGCAGTACTTC
CATMGRYAYEQYF
>-|TRBJ1-1|-|TRBV3-1
TGTGCCAGCAGCCTATGGGGCAGGGTGGACACTGAAGCTTTCTTT
CASSLWGRVDTEAFF